This T cell receptor beta chain was recorded in a study of cytomegalovirus exposure and HLA in healthy donors. This PCR relied on a set of 60 Vbeta primers and 13 Jbeta primers. Study processing details: As a later analysis found, there were 80 million or so unique TCR beta chains, of which roughly 11 million were shared. Generated by immunoSEQ multiplex PCR, the TCRdb table keeps only in-frame clones and is missing some. Clone size and the V and J calls come from that table; the DNA yielded D and trimming. In the table there are about 170,000 clones, 84% of which are singletons. The CDR3 sequence is 14 residues long. V was trimmed by 8 bases and J by 4 bases, leaving 17 bases between them. Germline V CDR1 and CDR2: SEHNR, FQNEAQ (reference sequence).

V and J are TRBV7-9 and TRBJ1-1; no firm D call. Source material: PBMCs. The TCR sequence derives from a girl aged 10 to 17 in good health and CMV-seropositive. The CDR3 region is CASREWAMGTEAFF. The DNA of the CDR3 is TGTGCCAGCCGGGAGTGGGCGATGGGCACTGAAGCTTTCTTT. Using reference TRBV7-9 and TRBJ1-1 for the parts outside the CDR3, the full variable domain is DTGVSQNPRHKITKRGQNVTFRCDPISEHNRLYWYRQTLGQGPEFLTYFQNEAQLEKSRLLSDRFSAERPKGSFSTLEIQRTEQGDSAMYLCASREWAMGTEAFFGQGTRLTVV.